The 7 T cell receptor beta chains listed next were all sequenced from one sample in a study of radiotherapy plus CTLA-4 blockade in lung cancer. The protocol was immunoSEQ multiplex PCR, while the TCRdb copy is restricted to in-frame clones and leaves out a portion. The data show 45,000 or so clones, 73% seen once. Here the sequenced sample was peripheral blood, taken from a patient treated with radiotherapy plus ipilimumab. All receptors come from a human donor with non-small cell lung cancer who had a complete response to radiotherapy plus ipilimumab.

This chain joins TRBV29-1 and TRBJ1-3; no clear D gene. Germline V gene lookup returns CDR1 SQVTM and CDR2 ANQGSEA. The CDR3 is made up of 11 amino acids. Trimming removed 4 bases at V and 3 bases at J, with 4 bases between. For the CDR3, the DNA is TGCAGCGTTGTAATTGGAAACACCATATATTTT. Translating gives CSVVIGNTIYF.

The chain recombines TRBV9 with TRBJ1-1; TRBD1 is a possible D gene (5 bases). V was shortened by 1 base and J by 0 bases, with 10 bases between the two germline ends. Per the germline V gene, CDR1 is SGDLS and CDR2 is YYNGEE. The CDR3 length is 15 residues. CDR3 bases: TGTGCCAGCAGCGTACTAACAGGTATGAACACTGAAGCTTTCTTT. Its translation is CASSVLTGMNTEAFF.

This clone was seen a handful of times. CDR3 sequence reads: CASSDLSGYEQYF. CDR3 coding DNA: TGTGCCAGCAGTGATCTCTCCGGCTACGAGCAGTACTTC. The chain combines TRBV6-9 with TRBJ2-7, with D unclear. The CDR3 is 13 amino acids. Germline CDR1 reads MNHGY; CDR2 reads SVAAGI. Trimming left V 5 bases short and J 3 bases short, with 11 bases between.

The V call is TRBV5-4, the J call TRBJ1-2, with TRBD1 matching over 7 bases. CDR1 is SGHNT, CDR2 YYREEE, per germline (reference sequence). Germline trimming cut 1 base from V and 6 bases from J; bases unmatched to any gene: 9. The CDR3 covers 15 residues. CDR3 in amino acids: CASSLPRQGHDGYTF. The CDR3 bases are TGTGCCAGCAGCTTGCCCCGACAGGGACATGATGGCTACACCTTC.

The chain has TRBV27 and TRBJ2-1; 7 bases fit TRBD1. The ends lost 5 bases at V and 6 bases at J; junction bases unmatched: 10. CDR1 and CDR2 from the germline V gene are MNHEY and SMNVEV (reference sequence). There are 15 residues in the CDR3. The CDR3 DNA reads as TGTGCCAGCAGTCTCATTGACAGGGTAGGCAATGAGCAGTTCTTC. This codes for CASSLIDRVGNEQFF.

The chain combines TRBV9 with TRBJ2-3, with 7 bases lining up with TRBD1. This CDR3 has 15 amino acids. CDR1 and CDR2 (germline): SGDLS, YYNGEE. The junction had 8 bases not matched to a gene; V was cut back by 3 bases and J by 4 bases. Here the CDR3 reads CASSARTGKADTQYF. CDR3 nucleotides: TGTGCCAGCAGCGCAAGGACAGGAAAAGCAGATACGCAGTATTTT. The variable domain in full, completed from reference TRBV9 and TRBJ2-3, reads DSGVTQTPKHLITATGQRVTLRCSPRSGDLSVYWYQQSLDQGLQFLIQYYNGEERAKGNILERFSAQQFPDLHSELNLSSLELGDSALYFCASSARTGKADTQYFGPGTRLTVL.

V is TRBV6-6 and J is TRBJ1-1; D remains unclear. There are 11 residues in the CDR3. V was trimmed by 11 bases and J by 1 base, leaving 8 bases between them. The germline V gene encodes CDR1 MNHNY and CDR2 SVGAGI (reference sequence). In DNA form, the CDR3 reads TGTGCCGTGACTGGGAACACTGAAGCTTTCTTT. Protein: CAVTGNTEAFF.